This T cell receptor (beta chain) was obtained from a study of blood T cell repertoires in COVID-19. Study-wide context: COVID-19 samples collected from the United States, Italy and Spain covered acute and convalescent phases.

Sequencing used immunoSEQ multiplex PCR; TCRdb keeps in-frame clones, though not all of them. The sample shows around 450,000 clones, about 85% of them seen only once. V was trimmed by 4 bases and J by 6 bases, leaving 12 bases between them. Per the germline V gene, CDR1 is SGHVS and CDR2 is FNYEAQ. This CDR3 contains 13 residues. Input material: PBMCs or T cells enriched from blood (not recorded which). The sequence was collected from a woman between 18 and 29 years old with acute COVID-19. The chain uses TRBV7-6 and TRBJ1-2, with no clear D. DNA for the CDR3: TGTGCCAGCAGCTCGAACTCAGGTCATGGCTACACCTTC. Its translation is CASSSNSGHGYTF.